Below are 31 T cell receptor beta chains sequenced from a single sample in a study of long-term antiretroviral therapy in people with HIV. The immunoSEQ assay was v3.0, run at survey level. Assay: immunoSEQ multiplex PCR; the TCRdb copy retains only in-frame clones and omits some. The data hold over 30,000 clones, with 70% to 80% observed a single time. The input for sequencing was unsorted PBMCs, taken 1.9 years after starting antiretroviral therapy. These receptors were obtained from a man between 18 and 35 years old with HIV.

The count of this clone is one. The V and J genes are TRBV6-6 and TRBJ2-2, with 8 bases lining up with TRBD1. The V and J ends lost 11 bases and 4 bases, in that order; junction bases with no gene match: 9. CDR3 length equals 14 residues. In germline, CDR1 is MNHNY, CDR2 SVGAGI (reference sequence). CDR3 sequence: CARRGQGSTGELFF. As DNA, the CDR3 is TGTGCCCGCCGTGGACAGGGTAGCACCGGGGAGCTGTTTTTT.

This chain connects TRBV28 to TRBJ1-1, with D unresolved. V was clipped by 2 bases and J by 1 base, with 11 bases between them. This CDR3 contains 15 residues. Per the germline V gene, CDR1 is MDHEN and CDR2 is SYDVKM. This CDR3 is CASSLRRVGNTEAFF. The CDR3 DNA sequence: TGTGCCAGCAGTTTACGGAGGGTGGGGAACACTGAAGCTTTCTTT.

The chain carries TRBV5-4 and TRBJ1-1, with D maybe TRBD1 (5 bases). The CDR3 totals 15 residues. Per germline, CDR1 SGHNT and CDR2 YYREEE (reference sequence). Trimming took 4 bases from V and 5 from J, leaving 18 bases between them. The CDR3: CASSPQSPGGTEAFF. The CDR3 DNA reads TGTGCCAGCAGCCCTCAGTCGCCGGGGGGAACTGAAGCTTTCTTT. The full variable domain, rest sourced from reference TRBV5-4 and TRBJ1-1, is ETGVTQSPTHLIKTRGQQVTLRCSSQSGHNTVSWYQQALGQGPQFIFQYYREEENGRGNFPPRFSGLQFPNYSSELNVNALELDDSALYLCASSPQSPGGTEAFFGQGTRLTVV.

This chain uses TRBV7-3 with TRBJ1-3; D not certain. The V end was cut by 6 bases, the J end by 0 bases, with 12 bases between. The CDR3 consists of 15 residues. Germline values: CDR1 SGHTA, CDR2 FQGTGA. CDR3 region: CASSQDGYSGNTIYF. The CDR3 DNA follows: TGTGCCAGCAGTCAAGACGGTTACTCTGGAAACACCATATATTTT.

The gene calls are TRBV14 and TRBJ1-6, with D unresolved. With 1 base removed from V and 0 bases from J, the gap between germline ends came to 25 bases. The CDR3 is made up of 22 amino acids. CDR1 SGHDN and CDR2 FVKESK come from the germline V gene. CDR3 sequence (DNA): TGTGCCAGCAGCCAAGTAAAATTTCCCAGGACTCTCATCAGCTCCTATAATTCACCCCTCCACTTT. As protein: CASSQVKFPRTLISSYNSPLHF.

This clone was detected only once. The chain has TRBV10-3 and TRBJ2-5, with D perhaps TRBD1 (6 bases). Per germline, CDR1 ENHRY and CDR2 SYGVKD. CDR3 length equals 15 residues. The ends were cut back, 6 bases at V and 0 bases at J, with 14 bases in the middle. CDR3 bases: TGTGCCATCAGCCTAGACAGGAGCAACCAAGAGACCCAGTACTTC. This gives the protein CAISLDRSNQETQYF.

The chain joins TRBV5-5 to TRBJ1-1; D perhaps matches TRBD1 (6 bases). This CDR3 is built from 15 residues. Germline V gene sequence: CDR1 SGHKS, CDR2 YYEKEE (reference sequence). The V and J ends lost 0 bases and 8 bases respectively, with 17 bases between them. The DNA of the CDR3 is TGTGCCAGCAGCTTGGTGTTCAGGGGTCTAGTGGAAGCTTTCTTT. It encodes CASSLVFRGLVEAFF. Filled out from reference TRBV5-5 and TRBJ1-1, the complete variable domain reads DAGVTQSPTHLIKTRGQQVTLRCSPISGHKSVSWYQQVLGQGPQFIFQYYEKEERGRGNFPDRFSARQFPNYSSELNVNALLLGDSALYLCASSLVFRGLVEAFFGQGTRLTVV.

The chain is built from TRBV10-3 and TRBJ1-1; no firm D call. Germline V gives CDR1 ENHRY, CDR2 SYGVKD. The ends were cut back, 2 bases at V and 0 bases at J, with 19 bases in the middle. The CDR3 sequence is 18 residues long. CDR3: CAISEPLGAGRLNTEAFF. The CDR3 DNA reads as TGTGCCATCAGTGAGCCCCTTGGTGCGGGAAGGTTGAACACTGAAGCTTTCTTT.

The chain uses TRBV5-4 and TRBJ2-5; tentative D call: TRBD1 (5 bases). Trimming shortened V by 0 bases and J by 4 bases, and 7 bases separated the two germline ends. Germline CDR1 reads SGHNT; CDR2 reads YYREEE (reference sequence). CDR3 length: 13 amino acids. The CDR3 nucleotides are TGTGCCAGCAGCTTGGATCAGGGAGAGACCCAGTACTTC. Translating it yields CASSLDQGETQYF.

This chain joins TRBV19 and TRBJ1-4; a weak D match, TRBD1 (6 bases). This CDR3 has 16 amino acids. The ends were cut back, 5 bases at V and 3 bases at J, with 16 bases in the middle. CDR1 and CDR2 (germline): LNHDA, SQIVND (reference sequence). CDR3 DNA sequence: TGTGCCAGTAGTGACGACTGGGGACATCCTAATGAAAAACTGTTTTTT. Its translation is CASSDDWGHPNEKLFF. The full variable domain, in which reference TRBV19 and TRBJ1-4 provide the parts outside the CDR3, is DGGITQSPKYLFRKEGQNVTLSCEQNLNHDAMYWYRQDPGQGLRLIYYSQIVNDFQKGDIAEGYSVSREKKESFPLTVTSAQKNPTAFYLCASSDDWGHPNEKLFFGSGTQLSVL.

The genes are TRBV5-1 and TRBJ2-5; D may be TRBD1 (5 bases). This CDR3 region has 15 residues. The germline V and J ends were trimmed by 0 bases and 5 bases, with 14 bases remaining between them. The germline CDR1 and CDR2 sequences are SGHRS and YFSETQ. The DNA for the CDR3 is TGCGCCAGCAGCTTGGTTTCCACAGGTGCGGAGACCCAGTACTTC. Protein: CASSLVSTGAETQYF.

The chain uses TRBV19 and TRBJ2-3; D is unresolved. Trimming shortened V by 4 bases and J by 6 bases, and 5 bases separated the two germline ends. The germline V gene encodes CDR1 LNHDA and CDR2 SQIVND (reference sequence). This CDR3 spans 11 amino acids. The CDR3 is CASSTVDTQYF. The DNA of the CDR3 is TGTGCCAGTAGTACGGTCGATACGCAGTATTTT.

The gene calls are TRBV18 and TRBJ1-2, with 8 bases that match TRBD1. The CDR3 is 16 amino acids. V dropped 3 bases and J dropped 8; count of bases not matched to a gene: 14. Looked up from germline, CDR1 is KGHSH and CDR2 is LQKENI. CDR3 in DNA: TGTGCCAGCTCACCCGGGGACAGGTCTTCCTCGGTGGGCTACACCTTC. As protein: CASSPGDRSSSVGYTF.

V gene TRBV7-9 combines with J gene TRBJ1-2; possible D gene TRBD1, 6 bases. CDR1 is SEHNR, CDR2 FQNEAQ, per germline (reference sequence). The V end was cut by 5 bases, the J end by 6 bases, with 22 bases between. The CDR3 length is 16 residues. DNA for the CDR3: TGTGCCAGCAGCCTAAGTTGGACAGCCAAGGAAGATGGCTACACCTTC. Residues: CASSLSWTAKEDGYTF.

The chain combines TRBV5-1 with TRBJ2-5, with a tentative D call TRBD2 (6 bases). Trimming removed 3 bases from V and 2 bases from J, with 11 bases in between. This CDR3 spans 14 amino acids. Germline values: CDR1 SGHRS, CDR2 YFSETQ. CDR3 sequence (DNA): TGCGCCAGCAGCTCCCGACGGGGGCAAGAGACCCAGTACTTC. This gives the protein CASSSRRGQETQYF.

This clone came up once. The rearrangement uses TRBV28 and TRBJ2-1; D ambiguous. In germline, CDR1 is MDHEN, CDR2 SYDVKM. The V end was cut by 10 bases, the J end by 4 bases, with 17 bases between. The CDR3 spans 14 residues. As DNA, the CDR3 is TGTGCCACCATGGGCAGTCAATTATACAATGAGCAGTTCTTC. It specifies CATMGSQLYNEQFF.

The V gene is TRBV2, the J gene TRBJ2-7; D possibly corresponds to TRBD1 (6 bases). Per germline, CDR1 SNHLY and CDR2 FYNNEI. The CDR3 totals 16 residues. The V gene lost 2 bases and the J gene lost 1 base, with 15 bases spanning the gap. The CDR3: CASSELQAGDSYEQYF. DNA of the CDR3: TGTGCCAGCAGTGAATTACAAGCAGGGGATTCCTACGAGCAGTACTTC.

This chain links TRBV6-5 with TRBJ2-5; TRBD2 matches at 9 bases. This CDR3 comprises 16 residues. V shed 1 base, J shed 7 bases, and the junction held 10 bases outside the gene matches. Germline V gene sequence: CDR1 MNHEY, CDR2 SVGAGI. In nucleotides, the CDR3 is TGTGCCAGCAGTTACTTATCTAGCGGGGCTAAGGGGACCCAGTACTTC. Amino acids: CASSYLSSGAKGTQYF.

A single count supports this clone. The chain carries TRBV2 and TRBJ2-1; perhaps TRBD2 as D (6 bases). The germline gives CDR1 SNHLY, CDR2 FYNNEI. The CDR3 runs to 13 residues. Deletions cut 6 bases from V and 5 bases from J, with 11 bases between. In DNA, the CDR3 is TGTGCCAGCAGGCGGGACCTAAACAATGAGCAGTTCTTC. Translating gives CASRRDLNNEQFF.

The rearrangement links TRBV14 to TRBJ2-2, with D tentatively TRBD1 or TRBD2 (5 bases each). CDR1 and CDR2 (germline): SGHDN, FVKESK. This CDR3 has 14 residues. V lost 4 bases and J 7 bases, leaving 13 bases between the germline ends. CDR3 nucleotide sequence: TGTGCCAGCAGCCGAATTGGGGGTCACGGGGAGCTGTTTTTT. As protein: CASSRIGGHGELFF.

The V and J genes are TRBV4-1 and TRBJ1-5; D gene ambiguous. Per the germline V gene, CDR1 is MGHRA and CDR2 is YSYEKL. This CDR3 comprises 13 residues. Trimming took 0 bases from V and 7 from J, leaving 7 bases between them. The CDR3 DNA reads TGCGCCAGCAGCCAAGAGATCAGGCAGCCCCAGCATTTT. It is translated as CASSQEIRQPQHF.

The sample holds a few counts of this clone. This chain connects TRBV19 to TRBJ1-5; D call uncertain. Germline values: CDR1 LNHDA, CDR2 SQIVND (reference sequence). The ends were cut back, 2 bases at V and 4 bases at J, with 6 bases in the middle. The CDR3 is 13 amino acids. DNA for the CDR3: TGTGCCAGTAGTATACAAGAGAATCAGCCCCAGCATTTT. Amino acid sequence: CASSIQENQPQHF.

V is TRBV18 and J is TRBJ2-1, with D perhaps matching TRBD1 or TRBD2 (6 bases each). Per the germline V gene, CDR1 is KGHSH and CDR2 is LQKENI. This CDR3 spans 12 amino acids. Deletions cut 6 bases from V and 9 bases from J, with 12 bases between. In DNA, the CDR3 is TGTGCCAGCTCCCCGGGGGCGAGTGAGCAGTTCTTC. It translates to CASSPGASEQFF.

The genes are TRBV29-1 and TRBJ1-2; D unclear. This CDR3 contains 11 residues. Germline V gives CDR1 SQVTM, CDR2 ANQGSEA. Trimming cost V 6 bases and J 2 bases, with 7 bases left between them. The CDR3 DNA is TGCAGCGTGACCGACAACTATGGCTACACCTTC. As protein: CSVTDNYGYTF. The full variable domain, completed using reference TRBV29-1 and TRBJ1-2, is SAVISQKPSRDICQRGTSLTIQCQVDSQVTMMFWYRQQPGQSLTLIATANQGSEATYESGFVIDKFPISRPNLTFSTLTVSNMSPEDSSIYLCSVTDNYGYTFGSGTRLTVV.

The chain carries TRBV9 and TRBJ2-3; a weak D match, TRBD2 (5 bases). Trimming shortened V by 0 bases and J by 6 bases, and 14 bases separated the two germline ends. The CDR3 contains 15 residues. From germline, CDR1 is SGDLS and CDR2 YYNGEE. CDR3 amino acids: CASSVGGYGADTQYF. The CDR3 DNA reads as TGTGCCAGCAGCGTAGGAGGGTATGGAGCGGATACGCAGTATTTT.

This clone was seen a handful of times. The J gene is TRBJ1-6, the V gene TRBV2; 8 positions match TRBD1. This CDR3 spans 13 amino acids. Germline CDR1 reads SNHLY; CDR2 reads FYNNEI. V was pared by 3 bases and J by 10 bases, with 2 bases of the junction left unmatched. This CDR3 is CASSDRGRSPLHF. For the CDR3, the DNA is TGTGCCAGCAGTGACAGGGGGCGATCACCCCTCCACTTT.

This clone was observed a single time. This chain uses TRBV5-1 with TRBJ2-2; 7 positions match TRBD1. CDR1 is SGHRS, CDR2 YFSETQ, per germline. The V gene end was trimmed by 4 bases and the J gene end by 4 bases; junction bases not matched to a gene: 4. This CDR3 spans 14 amino acids. CDR3 region: CASSPGTATGELFF. The CDR3 DNA sequence: TGCGCCAGCAGCCCCGGGACAGCCACCGGGGAGCTGTTTTTT.

V is TRBV18 and J is TRBJ1-1; D remains ambiguous. In germline, CDR1 is KGHSH, CDR2 LQKENI. Trimming cost V 0 bases and J 5 bases, with 7 bases left between them. This CDR3 region has 13 residues. The CDR3 DNA reads TGTGCCAGCTCACCACCGGACGAAACTGAAGCTTTCTTT. Residues: CASSPPDETEAFF.

The V and J genes are TRBV7-9 and TRBJ2-4, with a weak D call TRBD1 (5 bases). CDR3 length equals 15 residues. The germline V gene encodes CDR1 SEHNR and CDR2 FQNEAQ (reference sequence). Trimming left V 8 bases short and J 0 bases short, with 14 bases between. CDR3 sequence (DNA): TGTGCCAGCTCCCGGCCAGGGCTAGCCAAAAACATTCAGTACTTC. Its translation is CASSRPGLAKNIQYF.

The gene calls are TRBV28 and TRBJ2-7, with TRBD2 identical over 8 bases. V shed 3 bases, J shed 2 bases, and the junction held 9 bases outside the gene matches. The germline CDR1 and CDR2 sequences are MDHEN and SYDVKM. The CDR3 contains 16 residues. The CDR3 nucleotides are TGTGCCAGCAGTTTTGGCTCGGGGGGGGCCGCCTACGAGCAGTACGTC. It specifies CASSFGSGGAAYEQYV.

The chain links TRBV7-9 to TRBJ1-1, with no clear D. The CDR3 is made up of 14 amino acids. Germline CDR1 reads SEHNR; CDR2 reads FQNEAQ (reference sequence). With 5 bases removed from V and 10 bases from J, the gap between germline ends came to 20 bases. Here the CDR3 DNA reads TGTGCCAGCAGCAGGAGCGGGGAGGCGGACGTAGCTTTCTTT. Protein sequence: CASSRSGEADVAFF.